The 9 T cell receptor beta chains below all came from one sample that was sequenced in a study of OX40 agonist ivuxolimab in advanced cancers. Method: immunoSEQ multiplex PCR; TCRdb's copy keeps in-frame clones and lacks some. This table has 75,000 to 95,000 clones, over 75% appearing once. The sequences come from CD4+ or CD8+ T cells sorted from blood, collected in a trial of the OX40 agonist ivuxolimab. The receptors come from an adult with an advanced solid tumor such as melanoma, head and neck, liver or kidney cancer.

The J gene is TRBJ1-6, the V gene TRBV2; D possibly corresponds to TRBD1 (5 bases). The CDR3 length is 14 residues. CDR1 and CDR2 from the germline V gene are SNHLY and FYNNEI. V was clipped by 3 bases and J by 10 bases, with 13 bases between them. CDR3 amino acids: CASSDRAVHSPLHF. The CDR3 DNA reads TGTGCCAGCAGTGACAGGGCGGTGCACTCACCCCTCCACTTT.

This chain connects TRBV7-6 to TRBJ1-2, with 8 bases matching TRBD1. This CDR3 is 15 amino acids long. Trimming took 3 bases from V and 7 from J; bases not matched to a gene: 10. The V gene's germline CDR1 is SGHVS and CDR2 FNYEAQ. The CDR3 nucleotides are TGTGCCAGCAGCTTCGGTCGACAGGGGATGGGTGGCTACACCTTC. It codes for CASSFGRQGMGGYTF.

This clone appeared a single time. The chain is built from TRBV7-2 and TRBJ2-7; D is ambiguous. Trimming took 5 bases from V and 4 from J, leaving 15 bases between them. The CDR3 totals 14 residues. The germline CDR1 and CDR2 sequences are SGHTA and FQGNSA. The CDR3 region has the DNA TGTGCCAGCAGCCCCGCCTCGCCCGCATACGAGCAGTACGTC. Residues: CASSPASPAYEQYV.

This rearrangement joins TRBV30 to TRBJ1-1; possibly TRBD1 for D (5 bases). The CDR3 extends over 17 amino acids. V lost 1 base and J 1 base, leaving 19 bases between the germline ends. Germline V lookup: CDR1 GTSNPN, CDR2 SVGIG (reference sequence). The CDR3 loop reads CAWSAFSWDGWNTEAFF. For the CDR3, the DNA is TGTGCCTGGAGTGCCTTCTCCTGGGACGGGTGGAACACTGAAGCTTTCTTT.

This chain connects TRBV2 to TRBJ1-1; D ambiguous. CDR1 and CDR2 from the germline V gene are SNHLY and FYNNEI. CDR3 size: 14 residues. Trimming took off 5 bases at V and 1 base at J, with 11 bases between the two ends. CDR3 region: CASSWQAANTEAFF. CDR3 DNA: TGTGCCAGCAGTTGGCAGGCGGCGAACACTGAAGCTTTCTTT.

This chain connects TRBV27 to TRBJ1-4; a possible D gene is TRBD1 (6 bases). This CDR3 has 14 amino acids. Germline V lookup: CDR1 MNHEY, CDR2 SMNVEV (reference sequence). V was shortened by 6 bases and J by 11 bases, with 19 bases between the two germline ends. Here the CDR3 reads CASRPITGGAKLFF. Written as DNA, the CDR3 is TGTGCCAGCAGGCCGATCACGGGGGGGGCGAAACTGTTTTTT.

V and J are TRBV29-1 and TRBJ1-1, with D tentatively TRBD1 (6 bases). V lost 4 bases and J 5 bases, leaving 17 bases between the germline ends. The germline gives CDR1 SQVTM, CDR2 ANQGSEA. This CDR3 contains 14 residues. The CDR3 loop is CSVVRGLGGTEAFF. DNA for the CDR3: TGCAGCGTTGTCAGGGGCCTAGGAGGAACTGAAGCTTTCTTT.

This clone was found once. CDR3: CASSTRDWNTEAFF. Here the CDR3 DNA reads TGTGCCAGCTCGACTAGGGACTGGAACACTGAAGCTTTCTTT. J is TRBJ1-1 and V is TRBV6-1, with a tentative D call TRBD1 (5 bases). Between the trimmed V and J ends, which lost 8 bases and 1 base, there was a span of 14 bases. The CDR3 consists of 14 residues. Germline loops: CDR1 MNHNS, CDR2 SASEGT.

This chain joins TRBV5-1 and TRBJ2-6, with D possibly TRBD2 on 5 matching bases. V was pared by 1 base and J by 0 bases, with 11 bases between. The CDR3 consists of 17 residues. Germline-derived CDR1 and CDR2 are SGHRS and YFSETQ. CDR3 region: CASSLSTGFSGANVLTF. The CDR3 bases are TGCGCCAGCAGCTTGTCAACGGGATTCTCTGGGGCCAACGTCCTGACTTTC.